The clone carrying this T cell receptor beta chain turned up a few times. What it recognizes is unknown. The entry originates in a study of T cell repertoires in cytomegalovirus infection. Study-level findings and limits: Dominating the ex vivo response were TCR beta clonotypes that were CMV-specific and HLA-C-restricted.

The CDR3 totals 16 residues. Trimming pared 4 bases from V and 5 bases from J, leaving 17 bases between. Per the germline V gene, CDR1 is SGHNT and CDR2 is YENEEA. In TCRdb, the reads were re-called with MiXCR into one record per CDR3 protein. The table records approximately 770,000 distinct CDR3 sequences, 25% to 35% of them present only once. This TCR was recovered from a human donor in good health (CMV status not recorded). Some clones in this sample may be carry-over from other donors' samples. V gene TRBV11-3 combines with J gene TRBJ2-2; D call uncertain. Sequenced material: cultured CD8+ T cells from PBMCs, taken from culture after CMV antigen stimulation. CDR3 coding DNA: TGTGCCAGCAGCTCGTACCATTCGAGCGAGACCGGGGAGCTGTTTTTT. It yields the protein CASSSYHSSETGELFF.